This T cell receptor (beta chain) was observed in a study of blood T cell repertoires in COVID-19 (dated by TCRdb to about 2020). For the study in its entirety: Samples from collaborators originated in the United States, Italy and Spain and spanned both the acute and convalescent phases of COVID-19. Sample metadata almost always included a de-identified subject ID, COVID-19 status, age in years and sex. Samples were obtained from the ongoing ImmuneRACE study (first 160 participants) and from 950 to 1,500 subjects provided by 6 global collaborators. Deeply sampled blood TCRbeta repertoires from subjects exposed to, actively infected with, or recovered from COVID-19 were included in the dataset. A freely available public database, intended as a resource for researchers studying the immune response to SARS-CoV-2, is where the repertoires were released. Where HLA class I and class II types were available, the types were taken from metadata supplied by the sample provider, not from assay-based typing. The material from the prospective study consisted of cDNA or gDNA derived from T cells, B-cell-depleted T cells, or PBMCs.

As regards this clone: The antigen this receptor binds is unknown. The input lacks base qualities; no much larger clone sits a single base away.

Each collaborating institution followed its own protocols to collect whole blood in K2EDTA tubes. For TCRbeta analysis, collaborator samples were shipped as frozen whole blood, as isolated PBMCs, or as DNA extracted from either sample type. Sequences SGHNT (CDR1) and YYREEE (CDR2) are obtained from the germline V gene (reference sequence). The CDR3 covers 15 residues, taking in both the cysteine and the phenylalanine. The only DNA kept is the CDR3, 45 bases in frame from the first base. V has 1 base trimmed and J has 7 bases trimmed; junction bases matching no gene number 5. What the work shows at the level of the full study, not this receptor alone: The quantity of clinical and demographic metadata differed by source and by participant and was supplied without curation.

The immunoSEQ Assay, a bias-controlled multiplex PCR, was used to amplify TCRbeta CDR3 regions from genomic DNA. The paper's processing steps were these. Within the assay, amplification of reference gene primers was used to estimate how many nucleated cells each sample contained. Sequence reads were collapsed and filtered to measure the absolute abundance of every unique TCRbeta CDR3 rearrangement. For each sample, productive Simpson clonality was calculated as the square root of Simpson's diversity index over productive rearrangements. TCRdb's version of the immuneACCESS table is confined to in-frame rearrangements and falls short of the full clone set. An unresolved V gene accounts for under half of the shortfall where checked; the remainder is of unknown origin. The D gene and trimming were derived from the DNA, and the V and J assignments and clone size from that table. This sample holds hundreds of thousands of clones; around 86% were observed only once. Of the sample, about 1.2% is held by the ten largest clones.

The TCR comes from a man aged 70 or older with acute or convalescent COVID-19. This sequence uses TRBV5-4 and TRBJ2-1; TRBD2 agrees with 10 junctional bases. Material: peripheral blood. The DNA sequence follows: TGTGCCAGCAGCTTGTCTACTAGCGGGGCAAATGAGCAGTTCTTC. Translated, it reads CASSLSTSGANEQFF.